This TCR beta chain was captured by sequencing in a study of OX40 agonist ivuxolimab in advanced cancers. Assay used: immunoSEQ multiplex PCR; TCRdb lists only in-frame clones, some missing. Here the sample spans about 69,000 clones, 84% being singletons. General observations from the study: CD4+ and CD8+ T cells in blood underwent clonal expansion by week 6 at 0.1 to 3.0 mg/kg.

For this clone: Its cognate antigen is unknown.

V was clipped by 3 bases and J by 0 bases, with 12 bases between them. This CDR3 has 15 amino acids. In germline, CDR1 is KGHSH, CDR2 LQKENI. The sequencing used CD4+ or CD8+ T cells sorted from blood, collected in a trial of the OX40 agonist ivuxolimab. The receptor was derived from an adult with an advanced solid tumor such as melanoma, head and neck, liver or kidney cancer. This chain links TRBV18 with TRBJ2-7; tentatively, D is TRBD1 (6 bases). The CDR3 spells CASSPTGGGSYEQYF. Here the CDR3 DNA reads TGTGCCAGCTCACCGACAGGTGGAGGCTCCTACGAGCAGTACTTC.